Following are 27 T cell receptor beta chains from one sample sequenced in a study of PD-1 blockade in classical Hodgkin lymphoma. Only in-frame clones appear in the TCRdb table, and some are missing; sequencing was by immunoSEQ multiplex PCR. In the table there are some 5,000 clones, around two thirds of which are singletons. Time point defined: cycle 4 day 1 (C4D1), after 6 weeks of nivolumab. Following autologous stem cell transplantation, relapse occurred in every patient, and exposure to brentuximab vedotin varied. Isolated CD8+ T cells were derived from thawed PBMCs through magnetic negative selection. The sample in question was CD8+ T cells from blood, obtained before the fourth cycle of nivolumab. Receptors originate from a human donor with classical Hodgkin lymphoma.

V and J are TRBV6-4 and TRBJ2-5; 9 nucleotides align to TRBD1. Trimming at V came to 3 bases and at J to 2 bases, leaving 4 bases not matched to a gene. This CDR3 spans 15 amino acids. Germline V gene data show CDR1 as MRHNA and CDR2 as SNTAGT. Here the CDR3 DNA reads TGTGCCAGCAGTGAGGGACAGGGACCACAAGAGACCCAGTACTTC. It yields the protein CASSEGQGPQETQYF.

This clone turned up a few times. This chain links TRBV7-9 with TRBJ1-5; D may be TRBD1 (5 bases). Germline V gene sequence: CDR1 SEHNR, CDR2 FQNEAQ (reference sequence). The CDR3 sequence is 16 residues long. With 3 bases removed from V and 0 bases from J, the gap between germline ends came to 12 bases. The CDR3 region has the DNA TGTGCCAGCAGCTTGGGCCAGGGTTATAGCAATCAGCCCCAGCATTTT. Translated, it gives CASSLGQGYSNQPQHF.

J is TRBJ2-7 and V is TRBV4-1; 7 bases align to TRBD2. Looked up from germline, CDR1 is MGHRA and CDR2 is YSYEKL. This CDR3 contains 16 residues. The V and J ends lost 4 bases and 4 bases, in that order; junction bases with no gene match: 13. The CDR3 coding sequence is TGCGCCAGCAGCCCCGCCGGACCTCCGGGAGGATACGAGCAGTACTTC. It yields the protein CASSPAGPPGGYEQYF.

The chain couples TRBV28 to TRBJ2-7; 9 bases align to TRBD1. V dropped 2 bases and J dropped 4; count of bases not matched to a gene: 12. The CDR3 spans 17 residues. From germline, CDR1 is MDHEN and CDR2 SYDVKM. CDR3 bases: TGTGCCAGCAGTTTAGGACCGGCAAGGGACAGGGAATACGAGCAGTACTTC. This sequence encodes CASSLGPARDREYEQYF.

The V gene is TRBV11-1, the J gene TRBJ1-2, with TRBD1 identical over 10 bases. The ends lost 6 bases at V and 6 bases at J; junction bases unmatched: 7. This CDR3 comprises 14 residues. Germline CDR1 SGHAT, CDR2 FQDESV (reference sequence). DNA for the CDR3: TGTGCCAGCAGTCATGGACAGGGGGTAGATGGCTACACCTTC. Residues: CASSHGQGVDGYTF.

The V gene is TRBV6-1, the J gene TRBJ2-5, with D unresolved. V was trimmed by 2 bases and J by 0 bases, leaving 13 bases between them. The CDR3 runs to 16 residues. Germline CDR1 and CDR2: MNHNS and SASEGT. CDR3 protein: CASSEIPGLYQETQYF. For the CDR3, the DNA is TGTGCCAGCAGTGAAATCCCCGGGTTATACCAAGAGACCCAGTACTTC.

The rearrangement joins TRBV10-3 to TRBJ2-5; 9 bases match TRBD1. Germline assignment: CDR1 ENHRY and CDR2 SYGVKD. The CDR3 length is 16 residues. V was clipped by 6 bases and J by 0 bases; unmatched bases: 8. CDR3 residues: CAIRQDRGGYQETQYF. The DNA for the CDR3 is TGTGCCATCAGACAAGACAGGGGGGGGTACCAAGAGACCCAGTACTTC.

In the case of this clone: A single base is all that separates this from a far larger clone, so a read error is likely. The chain links TRBV5-6 to TRBJ2-1; 9 positions match TRBD2. The CDR3 is 17 residues long. The germline V gene has CDR1 SGHDT and CDR2 YYEEEE. J was trimmed by 2 bases and V by 1 base; bases with no gene match: 7. The CDR3 nucleotides read TGTGCCAGCAGCTTGATAGCGGGAGATGGGACCTACAATGAGCAGTTCTTC. This gives the protein CASSLIAGDGTYNEQFF.

V gene TRBV19 combines with J gene TRBJ2-1, with TRBD2 matching over 8 bases. This CDR3 is 17 amino acids long. V shed 7 bases, J shed 5 bases, and the junction held 16 bases outside the gene matches. Germline V gene lookup returns CDR1 LNHDA and CDR2 SQIVND (reference sequence). The CDR3 protein is CASNFLTPTSGDNEQFF. The CDR3 DNA reads as TGTGCCAGTAACTTTCTCACCCCCACTAGCGGAGACAATGAGCAGTTCTTC. The entire variable domain, with the rest obtained from reference TRBV19 and TRBJ2-1, is as follows: DGGITQSPKYLFRKEGQNVTLSCEQNLNHDAMYWYRQDPGQGLRLIYYSQIVNDFQKGDIAEGYSVSREKKESFPLTVTSAQKNPTAFYLCASNFLTPTSGDNEQFFGPGTRLTVL.

V gene TRBV25-1 combines with J gene TRBJ2-2, with 7 nucleotides matching TRBD2. CDR1 and CDR2 (germline): MGHDK, SYGVNS. There are 17 residues in the CDR3. Trimming cost V 1 base and J 1 base; bases outside gene matches: 6. CDR3 sequence: CASSEWGGGLNTGELFF. CDR3 sequence (DNA): TGTGCCAGCAGTGAATGGGGGGGAGGGCTGAACACCGGGGAGCTGTTTTTT.

The chain employs TRBV5-8 and TRBJ2-1; 14 nucleotides match TRBD2. Losses at the gene ends were 4 bases for V and 7 bases for J; bases not matched to a gene: 16. The CDR3 totals 19 residues. Germline CDR1 reads SGHTS; CDR2 reads YDEGEE. In DNA, the CDR3 is TGTGCCAGCAGCGTTATGGGACTAGCGGGAGTTAGGGGGAAAAATGAGCAGTTCTTC. This translates into CASSVMGLAGVRGKNEQFF.

The chain joins TRBV4-1 to TRBJ2-3; D might be TRBD1 (6 bases). CDR1 and CDR2 (germline): MGHRA, YSYEKL. CDR3 length: 15 amino acids. V lost 1 base to trimming and J lost 2 bases, with 10 bases between them. The CDR3, as DNA: TGCGCCAGCAGCCAAGCGACAGGACCCACAGATACGCAGTATTTT. Translation gives CASSQATGPTDTQYF.

Written as DNA, the CDR3 is TGTGCCAGCAGCTTAGACGGAGGTTACAAAGAGACCCAGTACTTC. Protein sequence: CASSLDGGYKETQYF. V usage is TRBV11-2 and J usage is TRBJ2-5; weak D call: TRBD2 (5 bases). The V gene lost 0 bases and the J gene lost 3 bases, with 11 bases spanning the gap. In germline, CDR1 is SGHAT, CDR2 FQNNGV. The CDR3 runs 15 residues.

The rearrangement uses TRBV5-8 and TRBJ2-1; D call uncertain. This CDR3 has 13 amino acids. In germline, CDR1 is SGHTS, CDR2 YDEGEE. Trimming removed 1 base from V and 6 bases from J, with 8 bases in between. CDR3 residues: CASSLLLSNEQFF. The DNA for the CDR3 is TGTGCCAGCAGCTTGCTATTGAGCAATGAGCAGTTCTTC.

This chain links TRBV4-1 with TRBJ2-2; 7 bases align to TRBD2. CDR3 length: 16 residues. The ends lost 3 bases at V and 3 bases at J; junction bases unmatched: 7. Germline assignment: CDR1 MGHRA and CDR2 YSYEKL. CDR3 protein: CASSHPGLRDTGELFF. The DNA for the CDR3 is TGCGCCAGCAGCCACCCGGGACTAAGAGACACCGGGGAGCTGTTTTTT.

This clone has just one count. V gene TRBV6-6 combines with J gene TRBJ1-5; D not certain. From germline, CDR1 is MNHNY and CDR2 SVGAGI (reference sequence). The CDR3 loop spans 13 amino acids. V was clipped by 6 bases and J by 5 bases, with 11 bases between them. CDR3 protein: CASRSGSYQPQHF. In nucleotides, the CDR3 is TGTGCCAGCAGAAGTGGGAGTTATCAGCCCCAGCATTTT.

The chain is built from TRBV27 and TRBJ2-2; the D gene could be TRBD1 or TRBD2 (6 bases each). V was trimmed by 4 bases and J by 5 bases, leaving 11 bases between them. Looked up from germline, CDR1 is MNHEY and CDR2 is SMNVEV (reference sequence). CDR3 length: 14 residues. DNA for the CDR3: TGTGCCAGCAGTTGGGGGGACACGACCGGGGAGCTGTTTTTT. Its translation: CASSWGDTTGELFF.

The chain has TRBV15 and TRBJ2-1; unclear D gene. The germline gives CDR1 LNHNV, CDR2 YYDKDF (reference sequence). The CDR3 is 15 amino acids. Trimming pared 0 bases from V and 0 bases from J, leaving 6 bases between. In DNA, the CDR3 is TGTGCCACCAGCAGAGACAGGAGCTCCTACAATGAGCAGTTCTTC. Translated: CATSRDRSSYNEQFF.

The gene calls are TRBV9 and TRBJ2-1; TRBD2 agrees at 14 bases. The CDR3 is 17 amino acids. V shed 3 bases and J 7 bases; nucleotides not matched to a gene: 9. Germline V gene data show CDR1 as SGDLS and CDR2 as YYNGEE. The CDR3 DNA is TGTGCCAGCAGCGCGAGACTAGCGGGAGGGTACTGGAATGAGCAGTTCTTC. Its protein is CASSARLAGGYWNEQFF.

The chain joins TRBV11-3 to TRBJ2-7; D perhaps matches TRBD1 (6 bases). CDR1 SGHNT and CDR2 YENEEA come from the germline V gene. Trimming removed 4 bases from V and 2 bases from J, with 12 bases in between. This CDR3 spans 14 amino acids. This CDR3 reads CASSSPGQPYEQYF. Here the CDR3 DNA reads TGTGCCAGCAGCTCCCCGGGACAACCCTACGAGCAGTACTTC.

The CDR3 region has the DNA TGTGCCAGCAGTTTAGAGGGGAGCGTTCAGCCCCAGCATTTT. Its translation: CASSLEGSVQPQHF. The gene calls are TRBV27 and TRBJ1-5; possible D gene TRBD1, 5 bases. Trimming took off 2 bases at V and 6 bases at J, with 11 bases between the two ends. The V gene's germline CDR1 is MNHEY and CDR2 SMNVEV (reference sequence). This CDR3 spans 14 amino acids.

This chain connects TRBV4-2 to TRBJ2-3; TRBD2 agrees at 8 bases. V dropped 0 bases and J dropped 0; count of bases not matched to a gene: 8. Germline CDR1 reads LGHNA; CDR2 reads YNFKEQ. This CDR3 is built from 18 residues. The CDR3 DNA follows: TGTGCCAGCAGCCAAGAGGGTCGACTAGCGCCTAGCACAGATACGCAGTATTTT. Encoded protein: CASSQEGRLAPSTDTQYF.

J is TRBJ2-3 and V is TRBV7-6; TRBD2 matches at 9 bases. The CDR3 covers 16 residues. The germline V gene has CDR1 SGHVS and CDR2 FNYEAQ. J was trimmed by 0 bases and V by 2 bases; bases with no gene match: 3. The CDR3 sequence is CASSLSTSGSTDTQYF. The CDR3, as DNA: TGTGCCAGCAGCTTATCGACTAGCGGTAGCACAGATACGCAGTATTTT.

This clone was recorded a few times. The V and J genes are TRBV14 and TRBJ1-2, with D uncertain. The CDR3 totals 11 residues. Germline lookup yields CDR1 SGHDN and CDR2 FVKESK. V lost 1 base to trimming and J lost 7 bases, with 4 bases between them. The CDR3 sequence is CASSQGTGYTF. The CDR3 DNA is TGTGCCAGCAGCCAAGGGACTGGCTACACCTTC.

The chain joins TRBV5-8 to TRBJ2-3; D is ambiguous. Trimming took 4 bases from V and 0 from J, leaving 12 bases between them. The CDR3 is 15 amino acids. Germline-derived CDR1 and CDR2 are SGHTS and YDEGEE. In nucleotides, the CDR3 is TGTGCCAGCAGCCCACTAACAAGGAGCACAGATACGCAGTATTTT. It encodes CASSPLTRSTDTQYF.

V and J are TRBV19 and TRBJ2-1; 7 bases fit TRBD2. The ends lost 7 bases at V and 6 bases at J; junction bases unmatched: 9. Germline CDR1 and CDR2: LNHDA and SQIVND (reference sequence). This CDR3 is 14 amino acids long. CDR3 coding DNA: TGTGCCAGTATGGCCGGGACTACACGCAATGAGCAGTTCTTC. Translation gives CASMAGTTRNEQFF.

The chain has TRBV10-3 and TRBJ2-7, with D perhaps assigned TRBD1 or TRBD2 (5 bases each). Per germline, CDR1 ENHRY and CDR2 SYGVKD. The length of the CDR3 is 13 residues. Trimming left V 10 bases short and J 3 bases short, with 16 bases between. The CDR3 nucleotides are TGTGCCACCGAAACCGGGACCAACTACGAGCAGTACTTC. Translated: CATETGTNYEQYF.